The rows below give T cell receptor beta chains drawn from one sample of a study of vaccination and CD4 T cells after COVID-19. TCRdb independently ran MiXCR on the PCR reads; one entry per CDR3 protein. The sample consists of 26,000 or so distinct CDR3 sequences, roughly 51% of them appearing once. The sequenced sample was CD4+ T cells from blood, obtained about 7 months after SARS-CoV-2 vaccination. The receptors shown here come from a human donor who had recovered from COVID-19. Each CDR3 is given with its conserved first and last residue. Each record gives: D gene, J gene, V gene, clone size, CDR3 protein, CDR3 DNA. D genes are given only for firm matches. Size is stated for part of the rows, as once, few or many counts, or as a class when the clone is expanded.

d_call: TRBD2
j_call: TRBJ2-1
v_call: TRBV7-3
clone_size: -
cdr3_aa: CASSFRAGASYNEQFF
cdr3_nt: TGTGCCAGCAGCTTCAGAGCGGGAGCCTCCTACAATGAGCAGTTCTTC

d_call: TRBD1
j_call: TRBJ2-7
v_call: TRBV19
clone_size: -
cdr3_aa: CASSGRSNRDRTYEQYF
cdr3_nt: TGTGCCAGTAGTGGACGATCGAACCGGGACAGAACCTACGAGCAGTACTTC

d_call: TRBD2
j_call: TRBJ2-3
v_call: TRBV28
clone_size: -
cdr3_aa: CASSFPARPGTSGRRTDTQYF
cdr3_nt: TGTGCCAGCAGTTTCCCGGCCCGACCGGGGACTAGCGGGCGTCGCACAGATACGCAGTATTTT

d_call: TRBD2
j_call: TRBJ2-5
v_call: TRBV28
clone_size: few
cdr3_aa: CASSLLLAGPSAETQYF
cdr3_nt: TGTGCCAGCAGTTTATTACTAGCGGGGCCGTCGGCAGAGACCCAGTACTTC

d_call: -
j_call: TRBJ1-5
v_call: TRBV28
clone_size: -
cdr3_aa: CASAGSINQPQHF
cdr3_nt: TGTGCCAGCGCGGGGTCGATCAATCAGCCCCAGCATTTT

d_call: -
j_call: TRBJ2-2
v_call: TRBV19
clone_size: -
cdr3_aa: CVSRERTGPITGELFF
cdr3_nt: TGTGTCAGTAGAGAGCGCACGGGACCCATCACCGGGGAGCTGTTTTTT

d_call: -
j_call: TRBJ2-7
v_call: TRBV20-1
clone_size: -
cdr3_aa: CSARVQAGSYEQCF
cdr3_nt: TGCAGTGCTAGAGTACAGGCTGGATCCTACGAGCAGTGCTTC

d_call: -
j_call: TRBJ2-7
v_call: TRBV19
clone_size: -
cdr3_aa: CASSIVGGSYEQYF
cdr3_nt: TGTGCCAGTAGTATTGTGGGGGGATCCTACGAGCAGTACTTC

d_call: -
j_call: TRBJ2-2
v_call: TRBV24-1
clone_size: -
cdr3_aa: CATSDLLGGELFF
cdr3_nt: TGTGCCACCAGTGATTTGCTAGGCGGGGAGCTGTTTTTT

d_call: -
j_call: TRBJ1-2
v_call: TRBV7-9
clone_size: -
cdr3_aa: CASSPGQNYGYTF
cdr3_nt: TGTGCCAGCAGCCCCGGACAGAACTATGGCTACACCTTC

d_call: -
j_call: TRBJ1-5
v_call: TRBV28
clone_size: -
cdr3_aa: CASSLQVVNQPQHF
cdr3_nt: TGTGCCAGCAGTTTACAGGTAGTCAATCAGCCCCAGCATTTT

d_call: -
j_call: TRBJ2-1
v_call: TRBV19
clone_size: -
cdr3_aa: CASSFQTGTYNEQFF
cdr3_nt: TGTGCCAGTAGTTTCCAAACAGGTACCTACAATGAGCAGTTCTTC

d_call: -
j_call: TRBJ1-6
v_call: TRBV6-5
clone_size: few
cdr3_aa: CASSYQGREDSSYNSPLHF
cdr3_nt: TGTGCCAGCAGTTACCAAGGGAGGGAAGACAGCTCCTATAATTCACCCCTCCACTTT

d_call: TRBD1
j_call: TRBJ1-5
v_call: TRBV27
clone_size: few
cdr3_aa: CASGLRDGQGRGQPQHF
cdr3_nt: TGTGCCAGCGGGTTGCGAGACGGACAGGGCCGGGGGCAGCCCCAGCATTTT

d_call: -
j_call: TRBJ1-6
v_call: TRBV12-3/TRBV12-4
clone_size: -
cdr3_aa: CASSSPRNSPLHF
cdr3_nt: TGTGCCAGCTCCAGCCCCCGGAATTCACCCCTCCACTTT

d_call: TRBD1
j_call: TRBJ1-2
v_call: TRBV4-1
clone_size: -
cdr3_aa: CASSQGVGGINYGYTF
cdr3_nt: TGCGCCAGCAGCCAAGGGGTAGGGGGCATCAACTATGGCTACACCTTC

d_call: -
j_call: TRBJ2-3
v_call: TRBV20-1
clone_size: -
cdr3_aa: CSARDPPACCRRRISTDTQYF
cdr3_nt: TGCAGTGCTAGAGACCCCCCGGCTTGCTGCCGGAGGCGGATAAGCACAGATACGCAGTATTTT

d_call: -
j_call: TRBJ1-2
v_call: TRBV19
clone_size: -
cdr3_aa: CASSMNKLGGYTF
cdr3_nt: TGTGCCAGTAGTATGAACAAACTGGGTGGCTACACCTTC

d_call: TRBD1
j_call: TRBJ1-2
v_call: TRBV28
clone_size: few
cdr3_aa: CASSFGDRAFRGYTF
cdr3_nt: TGTGCCAGCAGTTTTGGGGACAGGGCTTTTCGGGGCTACACCTTC

d_call: -
j_call: TRBJ2-7
v_call: TRBV28
clone_size: -
cdr3_aa: CATRSGALYEQYF
cdr3_nt: TGTGCCACGCGATCGGGGGCTTTATACGAGCAGTACTTC

d_call: -
j_call: TRBJ1-2
v_call: TRBV20-1
clone_size: -
cdr3_aa: CSARLGGSYGYTF
cdr3_nt: TGCAGTGCTCGACTGGGGGGGAGCTATGGCTACACCTTC

d_call: TRBD1
j_call: TRBJ1-5
v_call: TRBV6-1
clone_size: few
cdr3_aa: CASSDGGGRGLNQPQHF
cdr3_nt: TGTGCCAGCAGTGATGGGGGCGGCAGGGGGCTTAATCAGCCCCAGCATTTT

d_call: -
j_call: TRBJ2-7
v_call: TRBV20-1
clone_size: -
cdr3_aa: CSASYSSYEQYF
cdr3_nt: TGCAGTGCTAGTTACAGCTCCTACGAGCAGTACTTC

d_call: -
j_call: TRBJ1-2
v_call: TRBV11-1
clone_size: -
cdr3_aa: CASSLEEGPYGYTF
cdr3_nt: TGTGCCAGCAGCCTCGAAGAGGGACCCTATGGCTACACCTTC

d_call: TRBD1
j_call: TRBJ2-7
v_call: TRBV20-1
clone_size: few
cdr3_aa: CSARARTGPSEQYF
cdr3_nt: TGCAGTGCTAGAGCCAGGACAGGGCCTTCCGAGCAGTACTTC

d_call: -
j_call: TRBJ2-1
v_call: TRBV7-9
clone_size: once
cdr3_aa: CASSPPGSPNNEQFF
cdr3_nt: TGTGCCAGCAGCCCCCCCGGGAGCCCTAACAATGAGCAGTTCTTC

d_call: -
j_call: TRBJ2-5
v_call: TRBV27
clone_size: few
cdr3_aa: CASSPRTIQETQYF
cdr3_nt: TGTGCCAGCAGCCCGAGGACAATACAAGAGACCCAGTACTTC

d_call: -
j_call: TRBJ2-1
v_call: TRBV20-1
clone_size: -
cdr3_aa: CSARGPTSSYNEQFF
cdr3_nt: TGCAGTGCTAGAGGTCCGACGAGCTCCTACAATGAGCAGTTCTTC

d_call: -
j_call: TRBJ2-5
v_call: TRBV27
clone_size: few
cdr3_aa: CASMESGGRETQYF
cdr3_nt: TGTGCCAGCATGGAGTCCGGGGGCCGAGAGACCCAGTACTTC

d_call: -
j_call: TRBJ1-2
v_call: TRBV7-9
clone_size: -
cdr3_aa: CASSSESQFGYTF
cdr3_nt: TGTGCCAGCAGCTCCGAATCACAATTTGGCTACACCTTC

d_call: TRBD1
j_call: TRBJ1-6
v_call: TRBV27
clone_size: few
cdr3_aa: CASSPDRGGSPLHF
cdr3_nt: TGTGCCAGCAGTCCCGACAGGGGTGGTTCACCCCTCCACTTT

d_call: -
j_call: TRBJ2-3
v_call: TRBV6-2/TRBV6-3
clone_size: -
cdr3_aa: CASSKGIQGRTDTQYF
cdr3_nt: TGTGCCAGCAGTAAGGGGATACAGGGACGCACAGATACGCAGTATTTT

d_call: -
j_call: TRBJ2-1
v_call: TRBV6-5
clone_size: few
cdr3_aa: CASSSQSHNEQFF
cdr3_nt: TGTGCCAGCAGTTCGCAATCGCACAATGAGCAGTTCTTC

d_call: TRBD2
j_call: TRBJ2-1
v_call: TRBV6-5
clone_size: -
cdr3_aa: CASSYLGTSYNEQFF
cdr3_nt: TGTGCCAGCAGTTACCTCGGGACTAGTTACAATGAGCAGTTCTTC

d_call: TRBD1
j_call: TRBJ1-6
v_call: TRBV12-3/TRBV12-4
clone_size: -
cdr3_aa: CASSLRDSGSPLHF
cdr3_nt: TGTGCCAGCAGTTTGAGGGACAGTGGGTCACCCCTCCACTTT

d_call: -
j_call: TRBJ2-5
v_call: TRBV5-4
clone_size: -
cdr3_aa: CASRPTAQETQYF
cdr3_nt: TGTGCCAGCAGGCCAACAGCTCAAGAGACCCAGTACTTC

d_call: -
j_call: TRBJ2-1
v_call: TRBV2
clone_size: -
cdr3_aa: CASRRRSSYNEQFF
cdr3_nt: TGTGCCAGCAGGAGACGGTCCTCCTACAATGAGCAGTTCTTC

d_call: TRBD2
j_call: TRBJ2-3
v_call: TRBV12-3/TRBV12-4
clone_size: once
cdr3_aa: CASSTGLAGEELTDTQYF
cdr3_nt: TGTGCCAGCAGTACGGGACTAGCGGGAGAGGAGTTGACAGATACGCAGTATTTT

d_call: TRBD2
j_call: TRBJ2-7
v_call: TRBV7-2
clone_size: -
cdr3_aa: CASSSSGRPYLEQYF
cdr3_nt: TGTGCCAGCAGCTCTAGCGGGAGGCCTTATCTTGAGCAGTACTTC

d_call: TRBD2
j_call: TRBJ2-2
v_call: TRBV20-1
clone_size: few
cdr3_aa: CSANPTSGSTGELFF
cdr3_nt: TGCAGTGCCAATCCGACTAGCGGGAGTACTGGGGAGCTGTTTTTT

d_call: TRBD1
j_call: TRBJ2-7
v_call: TRBV20-1
clone_size: few
cdr3_aa: CSATVHGQGNYEQYF
cdr3_nt: TGCAGTGCTACGGTACATGGACAGGGTAACTACGAGCAGTACTTC

d_call: -
j_call: TRBJ2-3
v_call: TRBV7-2
clone_size: -
cdr3_aa: CASSLLWSGDTQYF
cdr3_nt: TGTGCCAGCAGCTTATTGTGGAGTGGGGATACGCAGTATTTT

d_call: -
j_call: TRBJ2-5
v_call: TRBV20-1
clone_size: few
cdr3_aa: CSARVDGRETQYF
cdr3_nt: TGCAGTGCTAGAGTCGACGGTAGAGAGACCCAGTACTTC

d_call: -
j_call: TRBJ2-2
v_call: TRBV20-1
clone_size: -
cdr3_aa: CSARGRSTGELFF
cdr3_nt: TGCAGTGCTAGAGGGCGGAGCACCGGGGAGCTGTTTTTT

d_call: TRBD1
j_call: TRBJ1-2
v_call: TRBV19
clone_size: -
cdr3_aa: CASSIGTGRTYGYTF
cdr3_nt: TGTGCCAGTAGTATAGGGACAGGGCGGACCTATGGCTACACCTTC

d_call: -
j_call: TRBJ2-7
v_call: TRBV15
clone_size: -
cdr3_aa: CATSDRVNEQYF
cdr3_nt: TGTGCCACCAGCGATAGGGTTAACGAGCAGTACTTC

d_call: TRBD1
j_call: TRBJ2-6
v_call: TRBV27
clone_size: -
cdr3_aa: CASSSYRGSGANVLTF
cdr3_nt: TGTGCCAGCAGTTCATACAGGGGTTCTGGGGCCAACGTCCTGACTTTC

d_call: TRBD2
j_call: TRBJ2-5
v_call: TRBV30
clone_size: -
cdr3_aa: CAWKGLAGGPWETQYF
cdr3_nt: TGTGCCTGGAAGGGACTAGCGGGAGGGCCTTGGGAGACCCAGTACTTC

d_call: TRBD1
j_call: TRBJ2-7
v_call: TRBV28
clone_size: once
cdr3_aa: CASSPPDRAYEQYF
cdr3_nt: TGTGCCAGCAGTCCCCCGGACAGGGCGTACGAGCAGTACTTC